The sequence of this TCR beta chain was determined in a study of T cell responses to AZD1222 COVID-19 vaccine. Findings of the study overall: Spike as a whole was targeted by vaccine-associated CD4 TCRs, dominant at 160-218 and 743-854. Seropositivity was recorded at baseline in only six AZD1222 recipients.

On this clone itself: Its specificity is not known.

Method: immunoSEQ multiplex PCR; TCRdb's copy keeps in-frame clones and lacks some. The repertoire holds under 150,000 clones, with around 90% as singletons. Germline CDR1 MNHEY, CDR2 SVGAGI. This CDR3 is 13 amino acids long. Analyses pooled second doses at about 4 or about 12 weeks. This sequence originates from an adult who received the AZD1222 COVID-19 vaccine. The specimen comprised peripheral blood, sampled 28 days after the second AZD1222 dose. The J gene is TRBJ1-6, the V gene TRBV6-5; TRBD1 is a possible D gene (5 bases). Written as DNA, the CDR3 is TGTGCTGTGGGGGGTTCCTATAATTCACCCCTCCACTTT. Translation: CAVGGSYNSPLHF.